This T cell receptor beta chain was sequenced during a study of T cells in Graves' hyperthyroidism and ophthalmopathy. J lost 6 bases, V lost 6 bases, and 3 bases had no gene match. The CDR3 runs 13 residues. The germline V gene encodes CDR1 MDHEN and CDR2 SYDVKM. Fresh 10 ml peripheral blood yielded PBMCs. RNA transcripts were the template for amplifying TCR beta CDR3 regions. During a first-round RT-PCR of the TCR CDR3, the HTBI primer set was used. TCRdb processed the multiplex PCR reads anew with MiXCR; each CDR3 protein has one entry. The data show 370,000 or so distinct CDR3 sequences, 13% seen once. General study results and limits: Within blood appeared most thyroid clonotypes that had expanded above 0.001.

Regarding this clonotype: The antigen is undetermined.

The sequenced sample was blood. This chain connects TRBV28 to TRBJ1-4; 8 bases are a match to TRBD1. The receptor comes from a man aged 25-40 years with Graves' hyperthyroidism that later progressed to Graves' ophthalmopathy. The CDR3 protein is CASRTGDYEKLFF. CDR3 in DNA: TGTGCCAGCAGGACAGGGGACTATGAAAAACTGTTTTTT. Full variable domain (outside the CDR3, taken from reference TRBV28 and TRBJ1-4): DVKVTQSSRYLVKRTGEKVFLECVQDMDHENMFWYRQDPGLGLRLIYFSYDVKMKEKGDIPEGYSVSREKKERFSLILESASTNQTSMYLCASRTGDYEKLFFGSGTQLSVL.